A single sample gave rise to the 20 T cell receptor beta chains below, sequenced in a study of metastatic and nonmetastatic thyroid tumors. With MiXCR, TCRdb reprocessed the PCR reads. The table shows some 17,000 clones, with roughly 36% occurring only once. All patients were treatment-naive before thyroid surgery. The specimen sequenced was tumor tissue. The receptor set was obtained from a female donor with papillary thyroid cancer or a benign thyroid nodule (not recorded which). Some clones in this sample may be carry-over from other donors' samples.

This clone was detected a few times. The chain has TRBV6-1 and TRBJ1-1; D perhaps matches TRBD1 (5 bases). The V gene lost 6 bases and the J gene lost 4 bases, with 12 bases spanning the gap. The germline V gene encodes CDR1 MNHNS and CDR2 SASEGT. The CDR3 is made up of 13 amino acids. Here the CDR3 reads CASRPGPTTEAFF. The CDR3 nucleotides are TGTGCCAGCAGACCGGGACCTACCACTGAAGCTTTCTTT.

The chain uses TRBV28 and TRBJ2-1; D may be TRBD1 (5 bases). From germline, CDR1 is MDHEN and CDR2 SYDVKM. This CDR3 spans 14 amino acids. V lost 8 bases, J lost 4 bases, and 15 bases lay in between. This chain's CDR3 is CASSRGSRYNEQFF. For the CDR3, the DNA is TGTGCCAGCTCTAGGGGCAGCCGTTACAATGAGCAGTTCTTC.

This chain joins TRBV12-3 or TRBV12-4 and TRBJ2-2, with D possibly TRBD1 on 6 matching bases. V was shortened by 5 bases and J by 1 base, with 8 bases between the two germline ends. The CDR3 has 14 residues. The CDR3 nucleotides are TGTGCCAGCAGTAAGACAGGGAACACCGGGGAGCTGTTTTTT. This gives the protein CASSKTGNTGELFF.

The gene calls are TRBV20-1 and TRBJ2-7; D not resolved. V was trimmed by 6 bases and J by 7 bases, leaving 19 bases between them. The germline gives CDR1 DFQATT, CDR2 SNEGSKA (reference sequence). This CDR3 comprises 13 residues. This chain's CDR3 is CSASALRSWEQYF. The CDR3 DNA is TGCAGTGCGAGTGCCCTACGCTCATGGGAGCAGTACTTC.

This chain joins TRBV13 and TRBJ2-1; 9 bases map to TRBD2. The V gene end was trimmed by 3 bases and the J gene end by 0 bases; junction bases not matched to a gene: 0. CDR1 and CDR2 from the germline V gene are PRHDT and FYEKMQ (reference sequence). This CDR3 is 15 amino acids long. This CDR3 reads CASSFSGSSYNEQFF. DNA for the CDR3: TGTGCCAGCAGCTTTAGCGGGAGCTCCTACAATGAGCAGTTCTTC.

The chain links TRBV24-1 to TRBJ1-2, with D perhaps matching TRBD1 (6 bases). With 4 bases removed from V and 1 base from J, the gap between germline ends came to 15 bases. The CDR3 has 16 amino acids. Per the germline V gene, CDR1 is KGHDR and CDR2 is SFDVKD. For the CDR3, the DNA is TGTGCCACCAGTGACCGTTCGGACAGTTTTAACTATGGCTACACCTTC. This encodes CATSDRSDSFNYGYTF.

Ten or more counts support this clone. The chain recombines TRBV19 with TRBJ1-2; D is possibly TRBD1 (5 bases). Trimming pared 9 bases from V and 4 bases from J, leaving 27 bases between. The length of the CDR3 is 17 residues. Germline loops: CDR1 LNHDA, CDR2 SQIVND (reference sequence). CDR3 in amino acids: CARAKVAGRGNSYGYTF. DNA for the CDR3: TGTGCCAGGGCGAAAGTGGCAGGGAGGGGTAATAGCTATGGCTACACCTTC.

The chain recombines TRBV20-1 with TRBJ2-7; no reliable D call. Germline CDR1 reads DFQATT; CDR2 reads SNEGSKA (reference sequence). The CDR3 runs to 12 residues. Trimming removed 6 bases from V and 1 base from J, with 10 bases in between. The CDR3, as DNA: TGCAGTGCCGCATCTTCGTCCTACGAGCAGTACTTC. Amino acid sequence: CSAASSSYEQYF.

The sample holds a few counts of this clone. The chain has TRBV27 and TRBJ2-7; 8 nucleotides align to TRBD1. The junction had 8 bases not matched to a gene; V was cut back by 3 bases and J by 4 bases. This CDR3 has 15 residues. The germline V gene encodes CDR1 MNHEY and CDR2 SMNVEV (reference sequence). The CDR3 DNA reads as TGTGCCAGCAGTTTCACAGGGGGGCTACGGTACGAGCAGTACTTC. This translates into CASSFTGGLRYEQYF.

This clone was counted only a few times. This chain connects TRBV5-1 to TRBJ1-4, with 8 bases aligning to TRBD1. V gave up 1 base and J gave up 8 bases; unmatched junction bases: 4. Per germline, CDR1 SGHRS and CDR2 YFSETQ. This CDR3 spans 14 amino acids. The CDR3 region is CASSLSTGDEKLFF. In DNA, the CDR3 is TGCGCCAGCAGCTTGTCGACAGGGGACGAAAAACTGTTTTTT. Combining the CDR3 with reference TRBV5-1 and TRBJ1-4 gives the whole variable domain KAGVTQTPRYLIKTRGQQVTLSCSPISGHRSVSWYQQTPGQGLQFLFEYFSETQRNKGNFPGRFSGRQFSNSRSEMNVSTLELGDSALYLCASSLSTGDEKLFFGSGTQLSVL.

This clone was picked up a small number of times. V is TRBV10-3 and J is TRBJ2-7; 7 bases are a match to TRBD2. Unmatched junction bases numbered 8, after V lost 6 bases and J lost 0 bases. Per the germline V gene, CDR1 is ENHRY and CDR2 is SYGVKD. CDR3 length equals 15 residues. DNA for the CDR3: TGTGCCATCAGCTCAAACGCGGGGGTCTCCTACGAGCAGTACTTC. It is translated as CAISSNAGVSYEQYF.

The chain joins TRBV20-1 to TRBJ2-1, with D perhaps matching TRBD1 or TRBD2 (5 bases each). Germline CDR1 is DFQATT and CDR2 is SNEGSKA (reference sequence). This CDR3 has 12 residues. The ends were cut back, 3 bases at V and 5 bases at J, with 8 bases in the middle. In DNA form, the CDR3 reads TGCAGTGCTAGGGGGGAGAACAATGAGCAGTTCTTC. Translation gives CSARGENNEQFF.

The chain employs TRBV11-2 and TRBJ2-7; TRBD1 matches 8 bases. CDR3 size: 17 residues. Germline loops: CDR1 SGHAT, CDR2 FQNNGV. Trimming took 1 base from V and 3 from J; bases not matched to a gene: 11. In DNA form, the CDR3 reads TGTGCCAGCAGCTTAGGGGATTCCGGGACAGGATTCTACGAGCAGTACTTC. As protein: CASSLGDSGTGFYEQYF.

The chain links TRBV11-3 to TRBJ2-3; 10 bases align to TRBD1. CDR3 length equals 15 residues. In germline, CDR1 is SGHNT, CDR2 YENEEA. Losses at the gene ends were 5 bases for V and 3 bases for J; bases not matched to a gene: 5. This chain's CDR3 is CASSPRQGATDTQYF. CDR3 nucleotides: TGTGCCAGCAGCCCACGACAGGGGGCAACAGATACGCAGTATTTT. The whole variable domain, filled in from reference TRBV11-3 and TRBJ2-3, reads EAGVVQSPRYKIIEKKQPVAFWCNPISGHNTLYWYLQNLGQGPELLIRYENEEAVDDSQLPKDRFSAERLKGVDSTLKIQPAELGDSAVYLCASSPRQGATDTQYFGPGTRLTVL.

This clone was observed at least ten times. V usage is TRBV5-4 and J usage is TRBJ1-1; D uncertain. This CDR3 contains 15 residues. V lost 7 bases and J lost 1, with 17 bases in between. The germline CDR1 and CDR2 sequences are SGHNT and YYREEE (reference sequence). In nucleotides, the CDR3 is TGTGCCAGCGAACTACCAGGACGGAGGAACACTGAAGCTTTCTTT. Its protein product is CASELPGRRNTEAFF.

This clone was picked up a small number of times. The rearrangement uses TRBV6-1 and TRBJ1-2, with 8 bases that match TRBD1. Germline CDR1 MNHNS, CDR2 SASEGT. V lost 7 bases, J lost 4 bases, and 5 bases stayed unmatched. The CDR3 loop spans 13 amino acids. The CDR3 region is CASTDRGVYGYTF. DNA for the CDR3: TGTGCCAGCACCGACAGGGGCGTCTATGGCTACACCTTC.

This clone was counted between two and nine times. The chain joins TRBV6-1 to TRBJ2-3; 8 nucleotides align to TRBD2. This CDR3 contains 13 residues. The V and J ends lost 6 bases and 8 bases, in that order; junction bases with no gene match: 7. Germline lookup yields CDR1 MNHNS and CDR2 SASEGT. The CDR3 loop reads CASRLAVGGTQYF. The CDR3 nucleotides read TGTGCCAGCAGACTAGCGGTAGGCGGTACGCAGTATTTT.

The chain employs TRBV11-2 and TRBJ2-3; D possibly uses TRBD1 or TRBD2 (5 bases each). Looked up from germline, CDR1 is SGHAT and CDR2 is FQNNGV. The CDR3 loop spans 16 amino acids. V lost 4 bases, J lost 2 bases, and 16 bases lay in between. Here the CDR3 reads CASSWLGRVYTDTQYF. The CDR3 DNA is TGTGCCAGCAGCTGGTTGGGGCGGGTTTACACAGATACGCAGTATTTT.

The chain's CDR3 is CASSLAGVVTDTQYF. The CDR3 nucleotides read TGTGCCAGCAGCTTAGCGGGGGTGGTGACAGATACGCAGTATTTT. This chain links TRBV6-5 with TRBJ2-3, with 9 bases lining up with TRBD2. Germline assignment: CDR1 MNHEY and CDR2 SVGAGI. The junction had 7 bases not matched to a gene; V was cut back by 6 bases and J by 3 bases. The CDR3 is made up of 15 amino acids.

This clone appeared many times. The chain links TRBV5-4 to TRBJ2-7; unclear D gene. V shed 6 bases and J shed 6 bases, with 10 bases lying between them. This CDR3 region has 11 residues. Per the germline V gene, CDR1 is SGHNT and CDR2 is YYREEE (reference sequence). CDR3: CASNSDSEQYF. The CDR3 DNA reads as TGTGCCAGCAACTCAGACTCCGAGCAGTACTTC.